Listed below are T cell receptor beta chains from one sample, sequenced in a study of CD8 T cells in ankylosing spondylitis. TCRdb analysed the 5' RACE reads with MiXCR anew, one entry per CDR3 protein. The table shows 85,000 to 100,000 distinct CDR3 sequences, with around 9.4% occurring only once. The material sequenced was blood, either unsorted or a sorted T cell fraction (not recorded which). Source of these receptors: a male donor with ankylosing spondylitis or in good health (not recorded which). CDR3s include the opening cysteine and the closing phenylalanine or tryptophan. The D gene is left open where the match is weak. Rows may omit the clone size; those that give it use once, few, many or a size class.

TGTGCCAGCAGCTTACTAGCGGAGGTCATGGATACGCAGTATTTT CASSLLAEVMDTQYF TRBD2 many TRBJ2-3 TRBV7-9
TGTGCCACCAGCAGAGATCCGGGGGGAAAAGCAAGAGATACGCAGTATTTT CATSRDPGGKARDTQYF TRBD2 many TRBJ2-3 TRBV15
TGTGCCAGCAGTTATGAACGTTTCCTGGGAGGCTACGAGCAGTACTTC CASSYERFLGGYEQYF - many TRBJ2-7 TRBV28
TGTGCCAGCAGTGTGCGAGCCCCCGTTTATGGCTACACCTTC CASSVRAPVYGYTF - many TRBJ1-2 TRBV2
TGTGCCAGCAGACAACAAATCGGGGGTTCCTACGAGCAGTACTTC CASRQQIGGSYEQYF - many TRBJ2-7 TRBV27
TGTGCCAGCAGCCCTACGGGGGGCTCCTCCTACGAGCAGTACTTC CASSPTGGSSYEQYF - few TRBJ2-7 TRBV9
TGTGCCAGCAGCTTGGGTCAGAACTACAATGAGCAGTTCTTC CASSLGQNYNEQFF - - TRBJ2-1 TRBV7-9
TGCAGCGTTATAGACAGGGGGGTGGTCGATGGCTACACCTTC CSVIDRGVVDGYTF TRBD1 many TRBJ1-2 TRBV29-1
TGTGCCAGCAGGAAATACAGGGGGGCGGAGACCCAGTACTTC CASRKYRGAETQYF TRBD1 - TRBJ2-5 TRBV7-8
TGTGCCAGCAGTGAAGACGGGGCAATAAATCAGCCCCAGCATTTT CASSEDGAINQPQHF - many TRBJ1-5 TRBV2
TGTGCCAGCAGTTCCCCTCCGGGACAGGGGGGAACTAATGAAAAACTGTTTTTT CASSSPPGQGGTNEKLFF TRBD1 many TRBJ1-4 TRBV6-5
TGTGCCATCAGTGCAGGACAGGAAGGTCAGCCCCAGCATTTT CAISAGQEGQPQHF TRBD1 many TRBJ1-5 TRBV10-3
TGTGCCAGCAGCATACTAGCGGGGAGTTTTGATACGCAGTATTTT CASSILAGSFDTQYF TRBD2 few TRBJ2-3 TRBV7-9
TGCGCCAGCAGCCAGGGGACAGGCACAGATACGCAGTATTTT CASSQGTGTDTQYF TRBD1 many TRBJ2-3 TRBV5-1
TGTGCCAGCACCGAAATCACGACAGGGGGCAATGAGCAGTTCTTC CASTEITTGGNEQFF - many TRBJ2-1 TRBV21-1
TGTGCCAGCGCCTACCAGTACCAAGAGACCCAGTACTTC CASAYQYQETQYF - - TRBJ2-5 TRBV2
TGCAGTGCTGAGGACCGGGACACGTTACTAAGAGCCCACAATGAGCAGTTCTTC CSAEDRDTLLRAHNEQFF - many TRBJ2-1 TRBV20-1
TGTGCCAGCAGTGCAGGGGACAGGGGGCGCCTTAACTACGAGCAGTACTTC CASSAGDRGRLNYEQYF TRBD1 many TRBJ2-7 TRBV12-3/TRBV12-4
TGCAGCGTCACGTCGGGGGTGAACACTGAAGCTTTCTTT CSVTSGVNTEAFF - - TRBJ1-1 TRBV29-1
TGTGCCAGCGCGCGAACAGGGACCAAAAACATTCAGTACTTC CASARTGTKNIQYF - many TRBJ2-4 TRBV27
TGTGCCAGCAGCCCTCAGCGGGGGAGCCAGACCCAGTACTTC CASSPQRGSQTQYF TRBD2 - TRBJ2-5 TRBV7-2
TGTGCCAGCAGCGTATGGGGGTTGTCCTACAATGAGCAGTTCTTC CASSVWGLSYNEQFF - many TRBJ2-1 TRBV9
TGTGCCAGCAGCTTACTGGGAGGGACCCGTTCACCCCTCCACTTT CASSLLGGTRSPLHF - many TRBJ1-6 TRBV7-3
TGTGCCAGCAGTCCAGGGGCCATGGGAGCTAACTATGGCTACACCTTC CASSPGAMGANYGYTF - - TRBJ1-2 TRBV6-4
TGTGCCAGCACAGTCGACAGGGTCCTAAATGAGCAGTTCTTC CASTVDRVLNEQFF TRBD1 many TRBJ2-1 TRBV2
TGTGCCACCAGTGATGGCCCCTACGAGCAGTACTTC CATSDGPYEQYF - many TRBJ2-7 TRBV24-1
TGTGCCAGCAGCGAGTCATACGGTTTCTCCTACAATGAGCAGTTCTTC CASSESYGFSYNEQFF - - TRBJ2-1 TRBV7-2
TGTGCCAGCAGCAAAGCTAGCGGGGGATACAATGAGCAGTTCTTC CASSKASGGYNEQFF TRBD2 many TRBJ2-1 TRBV7-3
TGTGCCTGGAGTGTACGGAGCGGGGGGACACCCCTCCACTTT CAWSVRSGGTPLHF - many TRBJ1-6 TRBV30
TGTGCCAGCAGCCCTCGGACAAAAACCGGGGAGCTGTTTTTT CASSPRTKTGELFF - many TRBJ2-2 TRBV28